The clone carrying this TCR beta chain was seen repeatedly, ten times or more. TCRbeta library construction was performed incorporating unique molecular identifiers. MiXCR, applied by TCRdb to the PCR reads, yields one record per CDR3 protein. Of 400,000 to 550,000 distinct CDR3 sequences listed, roughly a tenth are singletons. The record originates from a study of T-cell reconstitution after alpha-beta-depleted transplantation in children. This CDR3 is built from 14 residues. V lost 3 bases, J lost 10 bases, and 16 bases lay in between. The sequencing used PBMCs, collected before TCRalphabeta/CD19-depleted stem cell transplant. The sequence derives from a child aged 2-15 years with inherited bone marrow failure, due to receive a stem cell transplant. The gene calls are TRBV12-3 or TRBV12-4 and TRBJ2-4, with D perhaps matching TRBD2 (5 bases). Written as DNA, the CDR3 is TGTGCCAGCAGTTTGCCCGGACTGGACGGGATTCAGTACTTC. Its protein product is CASSLPGLDGIQYF.